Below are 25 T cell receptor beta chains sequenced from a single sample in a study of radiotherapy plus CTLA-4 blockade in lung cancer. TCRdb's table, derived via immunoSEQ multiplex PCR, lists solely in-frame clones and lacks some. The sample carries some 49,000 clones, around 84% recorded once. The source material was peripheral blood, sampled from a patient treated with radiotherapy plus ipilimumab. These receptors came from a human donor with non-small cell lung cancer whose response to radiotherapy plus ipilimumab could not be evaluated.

The DNA of the CDR3 is TGTGCCACCGAAACCGGGTCTCGCACAGATACGCAGTATTTT. Translation gives CATETGSRTDTQYF. The chain joins TRBV28 to TRBJ2-3; D remains unclear. The ends were cut back, 10 bases at V and 1 base at J, with 15 bases in the middle. The CDR3 length is 14 residues. Germline V gives CDR1 MDHEN, CDR2 SYDVKM.

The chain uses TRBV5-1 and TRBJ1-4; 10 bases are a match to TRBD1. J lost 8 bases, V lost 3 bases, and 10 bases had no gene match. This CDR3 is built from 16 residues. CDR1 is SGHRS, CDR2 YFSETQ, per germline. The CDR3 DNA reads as TGCGCCAGCAGCTCACCGGGACAGGGGACCCGAGAAAAACTGTTTTTT. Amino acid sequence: CASSSPGQGTREKLFF. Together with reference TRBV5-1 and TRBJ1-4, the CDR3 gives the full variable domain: KAGVTQTPRYLIKTRGQQVTLSCSPISGHRSVSWYQQTPGQGLQFLFEYFSETQRNKGNFPGRFSGRQFSNSRSEMNVSTLELGDSALYLCASSSPGQGTREKLFFGSGTQLSVL.

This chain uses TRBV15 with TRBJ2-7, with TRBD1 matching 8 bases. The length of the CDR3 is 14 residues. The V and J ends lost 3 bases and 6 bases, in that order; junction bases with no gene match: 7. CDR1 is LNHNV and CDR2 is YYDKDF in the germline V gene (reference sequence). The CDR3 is CATSSGQGWSEQYF. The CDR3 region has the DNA TGTGCCACCAGCAGTGGACAGGGATGGAGCGAGCAGTACTTC.

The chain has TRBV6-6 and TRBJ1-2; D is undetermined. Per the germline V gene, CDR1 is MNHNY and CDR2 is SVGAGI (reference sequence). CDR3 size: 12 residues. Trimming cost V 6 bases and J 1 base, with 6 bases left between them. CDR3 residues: CASRLVNYGYTF. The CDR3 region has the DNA TGTGCCAGCAGACTGGTTAACTATGGCTACACCTTC.

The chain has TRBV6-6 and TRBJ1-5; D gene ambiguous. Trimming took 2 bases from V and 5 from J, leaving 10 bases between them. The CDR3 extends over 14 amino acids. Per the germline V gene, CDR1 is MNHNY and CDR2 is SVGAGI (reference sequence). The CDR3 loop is CASSYISDDQPQHF. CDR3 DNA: TGTGCCAGCAGTTACATATCAGATGATCAGCCCCAGCATTTT.

The CDR3 sequence: CASSTLTELAKNIQYF. CDR3 nucleotide sequence: TGTGCCAGTAGTACCCTCACCGAACTAGCCAAAAACATTCAGTACTTC. The chain couples TRBV19 to TRBJ2-4; no clear D. Trimming took off 4 bases at V and 0 bases at J, with 13 bases between the two ends. This CDR3 is 16 amino acids long. Germline-derived CDR1 and CDR2 are LNHDA and SQIVND (reference sequence).

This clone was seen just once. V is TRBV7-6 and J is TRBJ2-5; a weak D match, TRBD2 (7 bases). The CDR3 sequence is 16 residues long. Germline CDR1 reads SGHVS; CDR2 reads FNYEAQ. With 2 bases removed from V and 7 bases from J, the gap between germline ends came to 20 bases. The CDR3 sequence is CASSLSGNGGLGTQYF. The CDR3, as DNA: TGTGCCAGCAGCTTATCCGGGAACGGGGGGCTGGGGACCCAGTACTTC.

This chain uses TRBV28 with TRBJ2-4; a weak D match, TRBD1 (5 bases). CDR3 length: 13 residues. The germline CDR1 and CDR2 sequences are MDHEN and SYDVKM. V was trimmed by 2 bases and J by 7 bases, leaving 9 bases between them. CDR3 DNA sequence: TGTGCCAGCAGTTTAGACAGATGGAACATTCAGTACTTC. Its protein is CASSLDRWNIQYF.

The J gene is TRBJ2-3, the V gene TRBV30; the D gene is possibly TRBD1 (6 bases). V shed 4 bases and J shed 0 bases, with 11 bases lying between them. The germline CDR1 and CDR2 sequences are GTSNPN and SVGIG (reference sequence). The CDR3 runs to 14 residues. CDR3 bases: TGTGCCTGGACCCTCAGGGGAAGCACAGATACGCAGTATTTT. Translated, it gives CAWTLRGSTDTQYF. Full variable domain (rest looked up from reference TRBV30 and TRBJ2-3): SQTIHQWPATLVQPVGSPLSLECTVEGTSNPNLYWYRQAAGRGLQLLFYSVGIGQISSEVPQNLSASRPQDRQFILSSKKLLLSDSGFYLCAWTLRGSTDTQYFGPGTRLTVL.

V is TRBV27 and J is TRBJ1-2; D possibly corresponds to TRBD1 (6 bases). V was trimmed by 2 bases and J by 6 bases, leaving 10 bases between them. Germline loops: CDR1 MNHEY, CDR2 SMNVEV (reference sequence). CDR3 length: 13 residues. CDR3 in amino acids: CASSLQGYDGYTF. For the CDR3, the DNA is TGTGCCAGCAGTTTACAGGGGTACGATGGCTACACCTTC.

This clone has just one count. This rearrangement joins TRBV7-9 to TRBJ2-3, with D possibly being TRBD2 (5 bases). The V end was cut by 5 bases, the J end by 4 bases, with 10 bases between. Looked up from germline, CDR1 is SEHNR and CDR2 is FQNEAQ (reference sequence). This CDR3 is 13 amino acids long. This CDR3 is CASSPRGPDTQYF. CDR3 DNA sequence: TGTGCCAGCAGCCCTCGCGGGCCAGATACGCAGTATTTT.

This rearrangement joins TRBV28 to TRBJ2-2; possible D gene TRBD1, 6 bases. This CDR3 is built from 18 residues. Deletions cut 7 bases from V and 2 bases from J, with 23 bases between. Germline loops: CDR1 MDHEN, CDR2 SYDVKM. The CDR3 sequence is CASKASGAEGGNTGELFF. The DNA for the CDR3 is TGTGCCAGCAAGGCCTCTGGAGCAGAAGGGGGTAACACCGGGGAGCTGTTTTTT.

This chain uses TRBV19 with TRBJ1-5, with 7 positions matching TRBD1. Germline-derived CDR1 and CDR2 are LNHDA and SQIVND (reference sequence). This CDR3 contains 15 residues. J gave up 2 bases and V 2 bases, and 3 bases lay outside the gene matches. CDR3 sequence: CASSISGTGNQPQHF. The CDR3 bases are TGTGCCAGTAGTATAAGTGGGACAGGCAATCAGCCCCAGCATTTT.

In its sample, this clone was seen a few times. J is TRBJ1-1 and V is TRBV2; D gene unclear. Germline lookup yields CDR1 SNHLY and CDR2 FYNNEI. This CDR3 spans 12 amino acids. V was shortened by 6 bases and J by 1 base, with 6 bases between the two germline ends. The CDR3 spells CASRTGNTEAFF. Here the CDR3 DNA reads TGTGCCAGCAGGACGGGGAACACTGAAGCTTTCTTT.

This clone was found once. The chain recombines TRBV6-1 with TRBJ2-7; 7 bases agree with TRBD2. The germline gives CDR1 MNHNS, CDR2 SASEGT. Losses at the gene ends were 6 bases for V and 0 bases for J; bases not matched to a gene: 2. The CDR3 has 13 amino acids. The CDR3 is CASRGGSSYEQYF. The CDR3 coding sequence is TGTGCCAGCAGGGGCGGGAGCTCCTACGAGCAGTACTTC.

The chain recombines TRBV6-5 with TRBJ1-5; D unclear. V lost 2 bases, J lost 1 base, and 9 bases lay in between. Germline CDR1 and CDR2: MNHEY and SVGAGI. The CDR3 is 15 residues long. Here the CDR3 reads CASSYSAQSNQPQHF. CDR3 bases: TGTGCCAGCAGTTACAGCGCGCAGAGCAATCAGCCCCAGCATTTT.

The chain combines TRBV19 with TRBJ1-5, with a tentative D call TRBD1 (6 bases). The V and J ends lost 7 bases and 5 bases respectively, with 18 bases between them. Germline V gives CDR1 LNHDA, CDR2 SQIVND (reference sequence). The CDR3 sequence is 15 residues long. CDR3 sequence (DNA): TGTGCCAGTACTCGGTTTCAGGGGCCAGATCAGCCCCAGCATTTT. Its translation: CASTRFQGPDQPQHF. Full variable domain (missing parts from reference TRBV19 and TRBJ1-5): DGGITQSPKYLFRKEGQNVTLSCEQNLNHDAMYWYRQDPGQGLRLIYYSQIVNDFQKGDIAEGYSVSREKKESFPLTVTSAQKNPTAFYLCASTRFQGPDQPQHFGDGTRLSIL.

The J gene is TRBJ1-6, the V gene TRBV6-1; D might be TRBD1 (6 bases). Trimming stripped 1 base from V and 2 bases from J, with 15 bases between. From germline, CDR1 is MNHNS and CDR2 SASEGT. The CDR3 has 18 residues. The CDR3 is CASSEGGRGQTYNSPLHF. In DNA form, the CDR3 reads TGTGCCAGCAGTGAAGGCGGGCGAGGACAGACCTATAATTCACCCCTCCACTTT.

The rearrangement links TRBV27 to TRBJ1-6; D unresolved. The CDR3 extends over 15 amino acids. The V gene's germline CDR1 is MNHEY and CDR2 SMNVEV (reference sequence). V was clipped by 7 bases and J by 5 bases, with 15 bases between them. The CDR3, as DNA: TGTGCCAGCACCCTCAGGCGCCAGGATAATTCACCCCTCCACTTT. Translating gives CASTLRRQDNSPLHF.

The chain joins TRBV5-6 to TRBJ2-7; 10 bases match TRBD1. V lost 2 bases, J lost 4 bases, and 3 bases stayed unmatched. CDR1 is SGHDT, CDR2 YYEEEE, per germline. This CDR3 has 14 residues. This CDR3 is CASSLWTGGYEQYF. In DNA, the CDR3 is TGTGCCAGCAGCTTATGGACAGGGGGATACGAGCAGTACTTC.

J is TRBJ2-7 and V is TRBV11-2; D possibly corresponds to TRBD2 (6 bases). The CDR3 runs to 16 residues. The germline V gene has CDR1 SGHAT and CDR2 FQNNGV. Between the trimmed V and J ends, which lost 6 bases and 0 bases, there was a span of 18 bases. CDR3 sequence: CASRSGLREYSYEQYF. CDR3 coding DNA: TGTGCCAGCAGATCTGGACTCCGGGAGTACTCCTACGAGCAGTACTTC.

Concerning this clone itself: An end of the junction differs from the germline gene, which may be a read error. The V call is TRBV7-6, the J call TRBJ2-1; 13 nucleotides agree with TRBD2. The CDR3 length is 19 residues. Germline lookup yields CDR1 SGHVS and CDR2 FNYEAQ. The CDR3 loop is CASSIASGTSGTLYNEQFF. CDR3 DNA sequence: TGTGCCAGCAGCATAGCTTCCGGGACTAGCGGGACTCTTTACAATGAGCAGTTCTTC.

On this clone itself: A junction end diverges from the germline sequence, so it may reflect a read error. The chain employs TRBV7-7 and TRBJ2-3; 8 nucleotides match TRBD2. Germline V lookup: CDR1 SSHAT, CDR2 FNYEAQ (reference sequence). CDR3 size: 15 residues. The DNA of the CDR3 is TGTGCTAGCAGCTTATCTAGCGGGCCTCGAGATACGCAGTATTTT. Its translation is CASSLSSGPRDTQYF.

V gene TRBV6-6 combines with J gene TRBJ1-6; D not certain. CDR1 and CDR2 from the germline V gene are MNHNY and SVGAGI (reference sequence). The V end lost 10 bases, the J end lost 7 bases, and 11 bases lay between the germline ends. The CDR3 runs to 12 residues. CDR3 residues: CATDFGNSPLHF. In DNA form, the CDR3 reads TGTGCCACCGACTTCGGGAATTCACCCCTCCACTTT.

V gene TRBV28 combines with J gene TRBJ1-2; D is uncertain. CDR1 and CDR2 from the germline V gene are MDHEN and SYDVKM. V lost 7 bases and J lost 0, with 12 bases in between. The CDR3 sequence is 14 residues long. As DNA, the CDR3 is TGTGCCAGCACTCTATCCCGCACTAACTATGGCTACACCTTC. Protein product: CASTLSRTNYGYTF.